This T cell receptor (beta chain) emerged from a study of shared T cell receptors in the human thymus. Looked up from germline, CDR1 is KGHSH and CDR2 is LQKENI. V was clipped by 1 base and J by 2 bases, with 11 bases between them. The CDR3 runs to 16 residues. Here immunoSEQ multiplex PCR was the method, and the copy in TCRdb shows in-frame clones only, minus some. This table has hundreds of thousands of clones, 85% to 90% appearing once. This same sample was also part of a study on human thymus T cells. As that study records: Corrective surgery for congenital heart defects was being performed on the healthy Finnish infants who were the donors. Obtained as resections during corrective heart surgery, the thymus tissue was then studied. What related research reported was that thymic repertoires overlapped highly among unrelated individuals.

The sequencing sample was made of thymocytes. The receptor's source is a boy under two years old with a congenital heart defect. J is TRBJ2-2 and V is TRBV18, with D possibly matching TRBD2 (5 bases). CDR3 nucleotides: TGTGCCAGCTCACCACTTTGGGGAGCTAACACCGGGGAGCTGTTTTTT. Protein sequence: CASSPLWGANTGELFF.